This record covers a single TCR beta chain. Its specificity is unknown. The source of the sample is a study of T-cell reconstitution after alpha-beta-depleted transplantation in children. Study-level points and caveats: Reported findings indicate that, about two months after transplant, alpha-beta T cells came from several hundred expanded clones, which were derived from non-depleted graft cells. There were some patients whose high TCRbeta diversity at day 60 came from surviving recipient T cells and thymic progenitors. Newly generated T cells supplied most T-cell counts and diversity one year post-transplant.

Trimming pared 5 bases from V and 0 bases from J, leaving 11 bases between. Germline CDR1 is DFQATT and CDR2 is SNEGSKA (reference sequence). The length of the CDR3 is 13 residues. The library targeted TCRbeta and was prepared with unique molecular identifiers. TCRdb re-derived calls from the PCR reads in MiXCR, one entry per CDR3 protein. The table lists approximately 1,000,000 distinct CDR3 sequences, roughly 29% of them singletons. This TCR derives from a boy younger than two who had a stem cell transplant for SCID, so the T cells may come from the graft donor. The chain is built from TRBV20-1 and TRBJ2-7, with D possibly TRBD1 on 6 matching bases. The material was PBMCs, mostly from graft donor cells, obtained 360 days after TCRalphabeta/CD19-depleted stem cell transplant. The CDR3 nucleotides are TGCAGTGCTTTCCGGGACAACTCCTACGAGCAGTACTTC. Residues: CSAFRDNSYEQYF.